The TCR beta chain under discussion was sequenced for a study of CD8 T cells in ankylosing spondylitis. Study-level points and caveats: A TCR beta motif made of several highly homologous variants seemed typical of ankylosing spondylitis blood.

With respect to this clonotype: Its target is not known.

Quantitative molecular-barcoded 5'-RACE generated the TCR beta libraries. TCRdb re-derived calls from the 5' RACE reads in MiXCR, one entry per CDR3 protein. This table holds under 250,000 distinct CDR3 sequences, roughly a third found once. CDR1 MNHNS and CDR2 SASEGT come from the germline V gene. The CDR3 has 15 residues. V lost 7 bases and J lost 6; bases outside the gene matches: 9. This chain links TRBV6-1 with TRBJ1-5; 10 bases match TRBD1. The receptor comes from a male donor with ankylosing spondylitis or in good health (not recorded which). What was sequenced was blood, either unsorted or a sorted T cell fraction (not recorded which). The CDR3, as DNA: TGTGCCAGCAACCCGACAGGGGGCCGGGGTCAGCCCCAGCATTTT. Amino acid sequence: CASNPTGGRGQPQHF.